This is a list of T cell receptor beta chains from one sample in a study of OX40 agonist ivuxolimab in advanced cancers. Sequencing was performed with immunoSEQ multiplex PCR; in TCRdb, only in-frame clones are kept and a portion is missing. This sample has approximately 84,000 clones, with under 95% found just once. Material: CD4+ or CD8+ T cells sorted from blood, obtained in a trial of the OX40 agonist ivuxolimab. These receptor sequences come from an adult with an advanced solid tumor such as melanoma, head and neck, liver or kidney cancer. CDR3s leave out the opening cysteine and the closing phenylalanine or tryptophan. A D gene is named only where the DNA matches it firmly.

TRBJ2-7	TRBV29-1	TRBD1	SVEGSRDRAPYEQY
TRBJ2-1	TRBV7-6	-	ASSQQGSYNEQF
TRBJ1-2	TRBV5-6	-	ASTTIGREEVYGYT
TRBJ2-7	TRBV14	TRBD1	ASSFRPGQGYEQY
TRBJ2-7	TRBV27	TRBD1	ASSSGTGYEQY
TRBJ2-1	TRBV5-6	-	ASSFSYEQF
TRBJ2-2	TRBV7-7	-	ASSLIADGELF
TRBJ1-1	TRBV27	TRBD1	ASSATGMNTEAF
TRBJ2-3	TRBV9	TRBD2	ASSVGGLAEDTQY
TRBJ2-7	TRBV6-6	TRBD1	ASSPLGTGAYEQY
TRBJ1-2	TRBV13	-	ASSSIRQALYGYT
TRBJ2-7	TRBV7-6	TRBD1	ASSQGTGAYEQY
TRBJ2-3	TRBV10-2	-	ASIGGGTDTQY
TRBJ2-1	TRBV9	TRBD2	ASSPGGPDEQF
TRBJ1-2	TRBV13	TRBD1	ASSYTGGYLYGYT
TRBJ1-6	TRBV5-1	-	ASRIGDSNSPLH
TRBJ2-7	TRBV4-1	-	ASSQVYGTLYEQY
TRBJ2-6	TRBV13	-	ASSRSSGANVLT
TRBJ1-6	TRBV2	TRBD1	ASSEAGQGNSPLH
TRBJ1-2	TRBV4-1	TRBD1	ASSLKSRGQRPYGYT
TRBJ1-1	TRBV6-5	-	ASSLSSMNTEAF
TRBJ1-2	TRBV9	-	ASSSGGAAYGYT
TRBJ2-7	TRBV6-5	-	ASSYGGQY
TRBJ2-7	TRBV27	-	ASSRDPVGEQY
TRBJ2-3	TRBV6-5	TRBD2	ASSYGTSGDTDTQY
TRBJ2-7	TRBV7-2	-	ASSYTGRSYEQY
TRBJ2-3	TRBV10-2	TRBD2	ASKGLVPATDTQY
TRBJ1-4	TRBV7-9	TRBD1	ASSPNRGGNEKLF
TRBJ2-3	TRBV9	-	ASSPGHLDTQY
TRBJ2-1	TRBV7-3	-	ASSHRGRPPYNEQF
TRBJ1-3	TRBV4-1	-	ASSQRTDRNTIY
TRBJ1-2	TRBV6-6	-	ASSYTAVGEGNGYT
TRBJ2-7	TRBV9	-	ASGDGVGQY
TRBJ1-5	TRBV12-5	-	ARGGGRSEMKYLSNQPQH
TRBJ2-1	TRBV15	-	ATRRRSSYNEQF
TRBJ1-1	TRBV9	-	ASSPVGGTEAF
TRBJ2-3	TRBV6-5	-	ASSLGLTTDTQY
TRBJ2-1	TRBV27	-	ASSLSSSPYEQF
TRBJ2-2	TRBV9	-	ASSVEGFGELF
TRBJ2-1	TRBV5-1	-	ASSAGLDYNEQF
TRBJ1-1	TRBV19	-	ASSLGRSTEAF
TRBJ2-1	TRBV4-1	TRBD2	ASSLRARDYQQLTSYNEQF
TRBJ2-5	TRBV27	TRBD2	ASTSLGGVKTQY
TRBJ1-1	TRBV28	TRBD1	ASRPDRVNTEAF
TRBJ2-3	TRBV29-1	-	SVEEELRGPQY
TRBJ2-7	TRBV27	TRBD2	ASSIAGGAYEQY
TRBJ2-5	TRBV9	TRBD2	ASSVSGGRQETQY
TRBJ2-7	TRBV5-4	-	ASSVGGEQY